These 10 T cell receptor beta chains originate from one sample sequenced in a study of shared T cell receptors in the human thymus. Profiling relied on immunoSEQ multiplex PCR, and the TCRdb table lists in-frame clones only, not all of them. In the table there are approximately 760,000 clones, roughly 85% of which are singletons. In addition, the sample was reused for a study of human thymus T cells.

The sample taken for sequencing was thymocytes. All receptors derive from a girl under three years old with a congenital heart defect.

V and J are TRBV6-1 and TRBJ1-5; TRBD1 matches at 7 bases. The J segment lost 0 bases and the V segment lost 4 bases, leaving 6 bases of the junction unmatched. Germline V gene data show CDR1 as MNHNS and CDR2 as SASEGT. The CDR3 is 16 residues long. In nucleotides, the CDR3 is TGTGCCAGCAGTGGGACAGGTGGGCATAGCAATCAGCCCCAGCATTTT. This translates into CASSGTGGHSNQPQHF.

This sequence joins TRBV2 and TRBJ1-2; weak D call: TRBD1 (5 bases). CDR3 length: 15 residues. Trimming pared 2 bases from V and 7 bases from J, leaving 17 bases between. Per the germline V gene, CDR1 is SNHLY and CDR2 is FYNNEI. The CDR3 bases are TGTGCCAGCAGTGAACGTCTTTCGGCAGGGCCTGGCTACACCTTC. It translates to CASSERLSAGPGYTF.

V and J are TRBV6-1 and TRBJ1-5; a possible D gene is TRBD1 (6 bases). Germline CDR1 reads MNHNS; CDR2 reads SASEGT. The CDR3 runs 14 residues. Deletions cut 6 bases from V and 3 bases from J, with 12 bases between. The DNA of the CDR3 is TGTGCCAGCAGCGCCACAGGGCCCAATCAGCCCCAGCATTTT. Its translation: CASSATGPNQPQHF.

This chain connects TRBV6-5 to TRBJ1-5, with D possibly matching TRBD1 (5 bases). Deletions cut 6 bases from V and 5 bases from J, with 11 bases between. The CDR3 has 13 residues. CDR1 and CDR2 (germline): MNHEY, SVGAGI. CDR3 loop: CASRNRPDQPQHF. The CDR3 coding sequence is TGTGCCAGCAGAAACAGGCCTGATCAGCCCCAGCATTTT.

The chain combines TRBV5-1 with TRBJ2-7; 9 bases align to TRBD2. This CDR3 has 15 amino acids. Germline V gene sequence: CDR1 SGHRS, CDR2 YFSETQ. The J segment lost 4 bases and the V segment lost 7 bases, leaving 12 bases of the junction unmatched. CDR3 region: CASGSAPGLAYEQYF. The CDR3 DNA reads TGCGCCAGCGGAAGCGCTCCGGGACTAGCTTACGAGCAGTACTTC. The full variable domain, in which reference TRBV5-1 and TRBJ2-7 provide the parts outside the CDR3, is KAGVTQTPRYLIKTRGQQVTLSCSPISGHRSVSWYQQTPGQGLQFLFEYFSETQRNKGNFPGRFSGRQFSNSRSEMNVSTLELGDSALYLCASGSAPGLAYEQYFGPGTRLTVT.

V is TRBV29-1 and J is TRBJ1-5, with 7 bases lining up with TRBD1. The ends lost 6 bases at V and 4 bases at J; junction bases unmatched: 6. CDR3 length: 13 amino acids. CDR1 is SQVTM, CDR2 ANQGSEA, per germline. The CDR3 loop is CSVGDRQNQPQHF. The CDR3 DNA sequence: TGCAGCGTAGGGGACAGACAAAATCAGCCCCAGCATTTT.

The rearrangement uses TRBV30 and TRBJ2-3; D is undetermined. The V end lost 0 bases, the J end lost 2 bases, and 6 bases lay between the germline ends. The CDR3 has 13 residues. Germline V CDR1 and CDR2: GTSNPN, SVGIG (reference sequence). The CDR3 sequence: CAWSVLSTDTQYF. The DNA for the CDR3 is TGTGCCTGGAGTGTACTCTCCACAGATACGCAGTATTTT. Using reference TRBV30 and TRBJ2-3 for the parts outside the CDR3, the full variable domain is SQTIHQWPATLVQPVGSPLSLECTVEGTSNPNLYWYRQAAGRGLQLLFYSVGIGQISSEVPQNLSASRPQDRQFILSSKKLLLSDSGFYLCAWSVLSTDTQYFGPGTRLTVL.

The gene calls are TRBV5-6 and TRBJ2-7; no firm D call. CDR1 SGHDT and CDR2 YYEEEE come from the germline V gene. This CDR3 has 15 amino acids. V was shortened by 4 bases and J by 2 bases, with 16 bases between the two germline ends. The CDR3 loop is CASSPRRRHAYEQYF. CDR3 sequence (DNA): TGTGCCAGCAGCCCACGGCGGCGGCATGCCTACGAGCAGTACTTC.

In nucleotides, the CDR3 is TGTGCCAGCGGATCCGCCGGGTGGCGGGGGTCCGGGAACACTGAAGCTTTCTTT. This sequence encodes CASGSAGWRGSGNTEAFF. This sequence joins TRBV7-8 and TRBJ1-1; tentatively, D is TRBD1 (5 bases). The CDR3 contains 18 residues. The germline V gene has CDR1 SGHVS and CDR2 FQNEAQ. V lost 8 bases and J 1 base, leaving 26 bases between the germline ends.

The genes are TRBV10-2 and TRBJ1-1; TRBD1 matches 7 bases. The trim removed 6 bases at V and 11 bases at J, leaving 12 bases unmatched. The CDR3 runs to 13 residues. In germline, CDR1 is WSHSY, CDR2 SAAADI. CDR3 loop: CASRVSRQGRAFF. For the CDR3, the DNA is TGCGCCAGCAGAGTTTCCCGACAGGGACGGGCTTTCTTT.